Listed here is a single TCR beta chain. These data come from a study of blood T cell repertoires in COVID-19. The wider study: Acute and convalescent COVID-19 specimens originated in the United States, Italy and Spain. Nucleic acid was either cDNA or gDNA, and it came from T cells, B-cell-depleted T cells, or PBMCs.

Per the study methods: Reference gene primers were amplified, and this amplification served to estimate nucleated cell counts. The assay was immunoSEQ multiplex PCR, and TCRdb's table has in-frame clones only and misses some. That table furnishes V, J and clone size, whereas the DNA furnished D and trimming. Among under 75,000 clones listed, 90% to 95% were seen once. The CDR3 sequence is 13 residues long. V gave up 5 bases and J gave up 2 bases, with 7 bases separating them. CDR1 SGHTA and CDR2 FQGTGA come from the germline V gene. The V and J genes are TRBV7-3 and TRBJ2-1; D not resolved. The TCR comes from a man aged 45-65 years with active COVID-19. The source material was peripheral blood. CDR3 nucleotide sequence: TGTGCCAGCAGCCGCGGTGCCTACAATGAGCAGTTCTTC. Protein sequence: CASSRGAYNEQFF.